This TCR beta chain was sequenced during a study of shared clonotypes between healthy human individuals. The repertoire was sequenced with immunoSEQ multiplex PCR; TCRdb's copy has only in-frame clones and lacks some. The data show around 2,100,000 clones, 85% to 95% seen once. CD45RO-negative cells were positively selected for CCR7, leaving out terminally differentiated effector memory CD45RA+ cells. The CDR3 length is 15 residues. In germline, CDR1 is SNHLY, CDR2 FYNNEI. V lost 6 bases, J lost 4 bases, and 16 bases lay in between. This sequence joins TRBV2 and TRBJ1-5; D remains unclear. Material: naive CD8+ T cells sorted from blood. This clonotype was sampled from a man younger than 35 in good health. CDR3 in DNA: TGTGCCAGCAGGCAGACCTTGGAGGTGAATCAGCCCCAGCATTTT. Translated: CASRQTLEVNQPQHF.